This T cell receptor (beta chain) appears in the sequencing data of a study of shared clonotypes between healthy human individuals (dated by TCRdb to the early 2020s). Turning to the overall study: A few men and two women, aged 18 to 49 years, made up the cohort. To estimate repertoire size and how much clonotype sharing occurs between individuals, the study deeply sequenced the blood TCR repertoires of a handful of healthy adults. To increase sequencing depth and limit assay-specific biases, different laboratories used diverse techniques to prepare libraries and sequence TCR repertoires. For each donor, three plates each were used for CD4 naive and CD4 memory, two plates were used for CD8 naive, and one plate was used for CD8 memory. Each donor's leukapheresis produced roughly between roughly 0.94 and 9.5 billion PBMCs.

After removal of 5 bases from V and 0 bases from J, the junction retains 6 bases not matched to a gene. Looking up the germline V gene yields CDR1 SGHAT and CDR2 FQNNGV. The CDR3 spans 16 residues, from the cysteine through the phenylalanine. Only the CDR3 DNA is retained, 48 bases long and in frame from the first base. Points the paper makes about the study in general: When a handful of donors were compared, the shared fraction of clonotypes was roughly 5% for naive CD4, more than 3% for naive CD8, about 2.4% for memory CD4, and about 0.36% for memory CD8. Because the study included only a small number of donors, the genetic and exposure-history diversity represented was limited. Sampling was limited to blood, and TCR repertoires in tissue likely differ from TCR repertoires in blood. Even with the large sequencing depth, rarefaction of the sorted-subset datasets indicated that sequencing was incomplete. Naive subsets generally had larger estimated clonotype richness than memory subsets. Higher generation probabilities were observed for clonotypes shared by all four sorted-subset donors than for non-shared clonotypes. Pairwise subsampling led to the expectation that sequencing depth would affect the degree of clonotype sharing among donors.

CD8 naive samples consisted of CD45RO-negative cells that were positively selected for CCR7, yielding a CD45RA+CCR7+ population without TemRA cells. The donors were healthy, HIV-negative adults with no recently reported acute infections or vaccinations. Only Caucasian adults living in Nashville, Tennessee, USA were represented among the donors. After blood collection by leukapheresis, PBMCs were isolated using Ficoll-Histopaque density gradient centrifugation and then cryopreserved in the vapor phase of liquid nitrogen. Purity and quantity of every magnetically sorted T cell population were checked by analytical flow cytometry. Genomic DNA was isolated from each sorted fraction and quantified by UV absorbance on a Nanodrop 2000c. Using the deep immunoSEQ assay, multiplex PCR amplified TCR CDR3 regions from genomic DNA. Genomic DNA extracted from each cell subset was distributed evenly over all wells of several immunoSEQ 96-well plates, and each plate served as one replicate. For sorted subsets, 200 to 250 ng of genomic DNA, equivalent to about 30,000 T cell genomes, went into each replicate PCR. The purified libraries were quantified using a Qubit 3.0 fluorometer, sized with a Bioanalyzer 2100, and then quantified again using the KAPA Library Quantification kit. Each immunoSEQ 96-well plate was sequenced on its own single-read 150-cycle Illumina NextSeq 550 flow cell. As for the original processing: Because only junctional sequences without quality scores were contained in the immunoSEQ output, filtering matching that applied to full-length reads could not be performed. Sequences were annotated with PyIR, a Python wrapper for IgBLAST v1.9, and V/J genes and CDR3 were assigned using IMGT germline references. Reads were filtered out if the reads had weak V/J assignments (E-value above 1e-6), no CDR3, stop codons, out-of-frame junctions, or ambiguous translated residues. V3J clonotypes were defined as sequences sharing an identical inferred V gene, J gene, and CDR3 amino acid sequence. Percentage overlap between repertoires was calculated by dividing the number of shared unique clonotypes by the size of the smaller repertoire. Three approaches were used to assess repertoire richness: RTK rarefaction, the Chao1 estimator, and Recon v2.1 estimates of unobserved clonotypes. Generation probabilities for all TCRbeta clonotypes obtained by the gDNA method from several donors were computed using OLGA. This is the immuneACCESS table as TCRdb keeps it, with only in-frame sequences that have V and J called. A part of the clones is gone; compared with another copy, unresolved V genes explain less than half, and the rest is unexplained. V and J calls and clone size are those listed in that table; D and trimming were worked out from the DNA. The sample includes around 610,000 clones, with about 95% observed a single time. The ten biggest clones cover around 0.1% of the sample.

This clone was observed once. What antigen it recognizes has not been identified. Per-nucleotide qualities are absent, and no much larger clonotype sits a single base away. This receptor was identified in a woman in her 30s in good health. The sequence joins TRBV11-2 to TRBJ2-3; 9 middle bases align to TRBD2. The sample comprised naive CD8+ T cells sorted from blood. In light of the paper, this sample's cell subset or site label describes: CD45RA+CCR7+. The CDR3 region reads CASSTGTSLSTDTQYF. In nucleotides, the sequence is TGTGCCAGCAGCACCGGGACTAGCCTCAGCACAGATACGCAGTATTTT.